This T cell receptor (beta chain) was identified in a study of spatial heterogeneity in lung cancer. Time point given: blood taken at disease recurrence. Whole RNA came from tumor, nontumor lung or frozen PBMC and was sequenced without being sorted. TCRdb reprocessed the 5' RACE reads via MiXCR and lists one record per CDR3 protein. Among approximately 10,000 distinct CDR3 sequences listed, under 4% were seen once. This clonotype has ten or more counts. Since the library was made to target alpha chains, this beta chain is a stray read and its abundance is not meaningful. Germline assignment: CDR1 SGHNT and CDR2 YYREEE (reference sequence). The CDR3 runs to 16 residues. V gave up 0 bases and J gave up 5 bases, with 14 bases separating them.

This sequence joins TRBV5-4 and TRBJ2-2; D gene unclear. This receptor was taken from a female donor with early-stage non-small cell lung cancer. The material was PBMCs, obtained at recurrence. CDR3 protein: CASSLGQTRSTGELFF. CDR3 DNA: TGTGCCAGCAGCTTGGGCCAGACACGGTCAACCGGGGAGCTGTTTTTT.